One T cell receptor beta chain is described in this entry. CDR3 size: 16 residues. Per the germline V gene, CDR1 is KGHDR and CDR2 is SFDVKD. Trimming removed 4 bases from V and 4 bases from J; junction bases left unmatched: 8. This sample stems from a study of Ad26.COV2.S vaccination and SARS-CoV-2 variants. Profiling relied on immunoSEQ multiplex PCR, and the TCRdb table lists in-frame clones only, not all of them. Of roughly 510,000 clones in the sample, around nine tenths were seen once. Described treatment: some 20 received Ad26.COV2.S at low or high dose, single or two shots; roughly 5 received placebo; per-sample allocation not given. The samples date from day 63 after the first vaccine or placebo injection.

The J gene is TRBJ2-1, the V gene TRBV24-1; 8 bases map to TRBD2. This TCR derives from a person between 18 and 65 years old who received the Ad26.COV2.S COVID-19 vaccine or a placebo. The sample was peripheral blood, taken in a trial of Ad26.COV2.S vaccine versus placebo. Written as DNA, the CDR3 is TGTGCCACCAGTGACCCGACTAGCGAGGCGTACAATGAGCAGTTCTTC. It is translated as CATSDPTSEAYNEQFF.